This T cell receptor beta chain was identified in a study of T cells in localized non-small cell lung cancer. Sequencing was performed with immunoSEQ multiplex PCR; in TCRdb, only in-frame clones are kept and a portion is missing. This table has roughly 40,000 clones, 81% appearing once. CDR1 is GTSNPN, CDR2 SVGIG, per germline (reference sequence). With V trimmed by 2 bases and J by 2 bases, 4 bases remained unmatched. The CDR3 is 14 amino acids. This clone was observed a single time. Source: peripheral blood mononuclear cells, taken before any cancer treatment. This receptor was identified in a male donor older than 55 with stage II lung adenocarcinoma. The chain uses TRBV30 and TRBJ2-7, with TRBD2 matching over 9 bases. The chain's CDR3 is CAWSRASGTYEQYF. The DNA of the CDR3 is TGTGCCTGGAGTAGGGCTAGCGGGACCTACGAGCAGTACTTC.